This T cell receptor (beta chain) came from a study of Tregs in tolerant kidney transplant recipients. Broader study findings: Biological reproducibility was not directly addressed, but technical replication error appeared minimal.

TCRdb's copy holds only in-frame clones and misses some; the assay was immunoSEQ multiplex PCR. The sample lists approximately 8,700 clones; more than 40% were seen once. Comment on this clone: Its specificity is not known. A junction end diverges from the germline sequence, so it may reflect a read error.

The CDR3 runs to 16 residues. Looked up from germline, CDR1 is ENHRY and CDR2 is SYGVKD. The rearrangement uses TRBV10-3 and TRBJ2-2; possible D gene TRBD2, 6 bases. This sequence originates from a human donor in good health. The sequenced material came from CD4+ T cells from blood cultured with allogeneic cells. This chain's CDR3 is CATSLGRGASTGELFF. The DNA for the CDR3 is TGTGCCACCAGTTTGGGGCGGGGAGCCTCCACCGGGGAGCTGTTTTTT.